This T cell receptor beta chain derives from a study of blood T cell repertoires in COVID-19. Study background: From the United States, Italy and Spain came samples of acute and convalescent COVID-19.

The sample holds one count of this clone. V lost 8 bases and J 6 bases, leaving 18 bases between the germline ends. The germline V gene encodes CDR1 SGHTA and CDR2 FQGNSA. CDR3 size: 14 residues. Profiled with immunoSEQ multiplex PCR; TCRdb holds only in-frame clones, not every one. There are 54,000 or so clones in the sample; 65% to 85% occur only once, and approximately 10% lies in the top ten. This sequence originates from a man at least 80 years old with COVID-19, enrolled during active disease. The genes are TRBV7-2 and TRBJ2-3; tentatively, D is TRBD2 (6 bases). The sample comprised peripheral blood. The CDR3 nucleotides are TGTGCCAGCGGACCCCCAGGCCGGGGGGATACGCAGTATTTT. Protein: CASGPPGRGDTQYF.